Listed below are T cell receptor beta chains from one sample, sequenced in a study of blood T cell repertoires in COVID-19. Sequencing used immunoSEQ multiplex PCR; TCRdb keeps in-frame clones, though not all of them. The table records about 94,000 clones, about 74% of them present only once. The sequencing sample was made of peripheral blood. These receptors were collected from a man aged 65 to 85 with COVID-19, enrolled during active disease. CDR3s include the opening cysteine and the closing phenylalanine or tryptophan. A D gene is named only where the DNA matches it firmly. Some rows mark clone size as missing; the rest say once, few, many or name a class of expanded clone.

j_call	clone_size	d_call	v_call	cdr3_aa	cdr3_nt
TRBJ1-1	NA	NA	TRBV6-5	CASSYQQGNTEAFF	TGTGCCAGCAGTTACCAACAGGGGAACACTGAAGCTTTCTTT
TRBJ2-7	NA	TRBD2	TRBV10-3	CAIGTSGRPDIWEQYF	TGTGCCATCGGGACTAGCGGGAGACCCGACATTTGGGAGCAGTACTTC
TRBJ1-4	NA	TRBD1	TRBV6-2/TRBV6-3	CASSKASGTGGPREKLFF	TGTGCCAGCAGTAAAGCCTCCGGGACAGGGGGCCCTCGGGAAAAACTGTTTTTT
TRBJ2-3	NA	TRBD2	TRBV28	CVTNPAGWDTQYF	TGTGTTACTAACCCAGCGGGGTGGGATACGCAGTATTTT
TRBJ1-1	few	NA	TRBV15	CATSILRSNTEAFF	TGTGCCACCAGCATTCTCCGCAGTAACACTGAAGCTTTCTTT
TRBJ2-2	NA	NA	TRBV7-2	CASSLNRGGTGELFF	TGTGCCAGCAGCTTGAACAGGGGAGGCACCGGGGAGCTGTTTTTT
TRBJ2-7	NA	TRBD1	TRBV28	CASSLDDRGTGRYYEQYF	TGTGCCAGCAGTTTAGACGACAGGGGAACGGGTCGCTACTACGAGCAGTACTTC
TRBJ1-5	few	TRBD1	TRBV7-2	CASSRTGLNQPQHF	TGTGCCAGCAGTCGGACAGGGCTAAATCAGCCCCAGCATTTT
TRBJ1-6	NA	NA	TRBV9	CASSSHYNSPLHF	TGTGCCAGCAGCAGCCATTATAATTCACCCCTCCACTTT
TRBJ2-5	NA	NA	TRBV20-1	CSGSETQYF	TGCAGTGGTTCGGAGACCCAGTACTTC
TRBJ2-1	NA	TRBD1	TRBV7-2	CASSPDRGAYNEQFF	TGTGCCAGCAGCCCCGACAGGGGGGCATACAATGAGCAGTTCTTC
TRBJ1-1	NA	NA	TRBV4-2	CASSPQASEAFF	TGTGCCAGCAGCCCACAGGCATCTGAAGCTTTCTTT
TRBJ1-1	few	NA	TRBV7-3	CASSLAGNTEAFF	TGTGCCAGCAGCTTAGCAGGGAACACTGAAGCTTTCTTT
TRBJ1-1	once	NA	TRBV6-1	CASSEQGSMAEAFF	TGTGCCAGCAGTGAGCAGGGTTCAATGGCTGAAGCTTTCTTT
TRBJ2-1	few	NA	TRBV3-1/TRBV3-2	CASSPGIASDEQFF	TGTGCCAGCAGCCCTGGAATAGCTAGCGATGAGCAGTTCTTC
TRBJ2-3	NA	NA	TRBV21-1	CASSKPQGFIDTQYF	TGTGCCAGCAGCAAACCACAGGGTTTTATTGATACGCAGTATTTT
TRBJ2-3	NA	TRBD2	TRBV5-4	CASSNPSGRSTDTQYF	TGTGCCAGCAGCAACCCAAGCGGGAGAAGCACAGATACGCAGTATTTT
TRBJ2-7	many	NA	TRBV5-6	CASSWGPGTGEQYF	TGTGCCAGCAGTTGGGGGCCCGGTACGGGGGAGCAGTACTTC
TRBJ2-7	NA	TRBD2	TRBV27	CASSPRGSGRKYEQYF	TGTGCCAGCAGTCCCCGTGGTAGCGGGAGAAAGTACGAGCAGTACTTC
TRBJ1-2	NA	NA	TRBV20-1	CSGTDNYGYTF	TGCAGTGGGACAGACAACTATGGCTACACCTTC
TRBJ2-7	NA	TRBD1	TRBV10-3	CAISPRAGGEDEQYF	TGTGCCATCAGTCCCCGGGCAGGGGGAGAGGACGAGCAGTACTTC
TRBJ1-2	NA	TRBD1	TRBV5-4	CASKFTIGTAYGYTF	TGTGCCAGTAAATTTACGATTGGGACAGCTTATGGCTACACCTTC
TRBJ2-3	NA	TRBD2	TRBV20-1	CSAGGLAIQYF	TGCAGTGCGGGTGGACTAGCGATTCAGTATTTT
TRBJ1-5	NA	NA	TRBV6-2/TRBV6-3	CASTPPGLLNQPQHF	TGTGCCAGCACCCCCCCGGGACTGCTGAATCAGCCCCAGCATTTT
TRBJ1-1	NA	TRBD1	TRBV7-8	CASSLALDRGPTEAFF	TGTGCCAGCAGCTTAGCTTTGGACAGGGGGCCAACTGAAGCTTTCTTT
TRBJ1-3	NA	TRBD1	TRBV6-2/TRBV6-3	CASSYRTGPSGNTIYF	TGTGCCAGCAGTTACCGGACAGGGCCCTCTGGAAACACCATATATTTT
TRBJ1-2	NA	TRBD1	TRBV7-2	CASSLRTGNGYTF	TGTGCCAGCAGCTTAAGGACAGGAAACGGCTACACCTTC
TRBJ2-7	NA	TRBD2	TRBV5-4	CASSSGGASGRAGDEQYF	TGTGCCAGCAGCTCCGGCGGGGCTAGCGGGAGGGCCGGGGACGAGCAGTACTTC
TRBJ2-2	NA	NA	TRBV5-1	CASSSAGGRTGELFF	TGCGCCAGCAGCTCGGCCGGGGGTCGGACCGGGGAGCTGTTTTTT
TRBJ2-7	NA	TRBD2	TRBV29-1	CSVEEGTISYEQYF	TGCAGCGTTGAAGAGGGGACTATCTCCTACGAGCAGTACTTC
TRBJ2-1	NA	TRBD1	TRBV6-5	CASSYRGQGLLNEQFF	TGTGCCAGCAGTTACCGGGGACAGGGCCTCCTCAATGAGCAGTTCTTC
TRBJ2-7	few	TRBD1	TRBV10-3	CAIRDRLTYEQYF	TGTGCCATACGGGACAGGTTAACCTACGAGCAGTACTTC
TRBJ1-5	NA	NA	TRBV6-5	CASKAGQYSNQPQHF	TGTGCCAGCAAGGCAGGACAGTATAGCAATCAGCCCCAGCATTTT
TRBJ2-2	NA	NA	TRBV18	CASSPRTGELFF	TGTGCCAGCTCACCGCGTACCGGGGAGCTGTTTTTT
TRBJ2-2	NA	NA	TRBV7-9	CASSLLGQGTGELFF	TGTGCCAGCAGCTTATTGGGTCAGGGCACCGGGGAGCTGTTTTTT
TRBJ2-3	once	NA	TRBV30	CAWSVKSGFTDTQYF	TGTGCCTGGAGTGTCAAAAGCGGATTCACAGATACGCAGTATTTT
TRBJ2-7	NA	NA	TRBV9	CASSVADSYEQYF	TGTGCCAGCAGCGTAGCAGATTCCTACGAGCAGTACTTC
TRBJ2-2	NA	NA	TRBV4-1	CASSLGQTNTGELFF	TGCGCCAGCAGCCTAGGACAGACGAACACCGGGGAGCTGTTTTTT
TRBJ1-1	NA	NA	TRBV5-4	CASSLGGQYMNTEAFF	TGTGCCAGCAGCTTGGGCGGACAGTACATGAACACTGAAGCTTTCTTT
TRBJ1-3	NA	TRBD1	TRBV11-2	CASSFDRAFTGNTIYF	TGTGCCAGCAGCTTCGACAGGGCCTTTACAGGAAACACCATATATTTT
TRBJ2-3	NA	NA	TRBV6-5	CASILATGDTQYF	TGTGCCAGCATCCTCGCGACTGGTGATACGCAGTATTTT
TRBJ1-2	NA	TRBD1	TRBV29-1	CSVGDRGHGYTF	TGCAGCGTTGGTGACAGGGGCCATGGCTACACCTTC
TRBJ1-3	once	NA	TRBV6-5	CASRTGSGNTIYF	TGTGCCAGCAGGACAGGCTCTGGAAACACCATATATTTT
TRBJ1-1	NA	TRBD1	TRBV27	CASSSDRGLNTEAFF	TGTGCCAGCAGTTCCGACAGGGGACTGAACACTGAAGCTTTCTTT
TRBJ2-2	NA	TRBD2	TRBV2	CASTGTSGITGELFF	TGTGCCAGCACCGGGACTAGCGGGATCACCGGGGAGCTGTTTTTT
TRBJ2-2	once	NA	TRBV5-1	CASSLEFWVAGTGELFF	TGCGCCAGCAGCTTGGAATTTTGGGTAGCAGGGACCGGGGAGCTGTTTTTT
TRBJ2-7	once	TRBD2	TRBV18	CASSLTSGRGYEQYF	TGTGCCAGCTCACTGACTAGCGGGAGGGGCTACGAGCAGTACTTC
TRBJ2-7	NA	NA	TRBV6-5	CASRNRVRGEQYF	TGTGCCAGCAGAAACAGGGTTCGGGGCGAGCAGTACTTC
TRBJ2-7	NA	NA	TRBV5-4	CASSSGGGVASVRKQYF	TGTGCCAGCAGCTCCGGGGGTGGCGTAGCCTCCGTCAGGAAGCAGTACTTC
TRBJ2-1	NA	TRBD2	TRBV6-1	CASSAATSGRARHEQFF	TGTGCCAGCAGTGCAGCCACTAGCGGGAGGGCCCGGCATGAGCAGTTCTTC
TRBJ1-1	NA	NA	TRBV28	CASSLETGRKAFF	TGTGCCAGCAGTTTGGAGACTGGTAGGAAAGCTTTCTTT
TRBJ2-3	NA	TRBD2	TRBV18	CASSPRGLDTDTQYF	TGTGCCAGCTCACCACGCGGACTAGACACAGATACGCAGTATTTT
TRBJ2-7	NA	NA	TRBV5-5	CASSLEYSSYEQYF	TGTGCCAGCAGCTTGGAGTACAGTTCCTACGAGCAGTACTTC
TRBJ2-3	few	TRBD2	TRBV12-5	CASGSGLAGDTQYF	TGTGCTAGTGGTTCCGGACTAGCGGGGGATACGCAGTATTTT
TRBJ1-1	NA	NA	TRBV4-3	CASSKGRGIAEAFF	TGCGCCAGCAGTAAGGGTAGGGGGATCGCTGAAGCTTTCTTT
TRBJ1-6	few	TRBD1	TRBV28	CASSDRGRGNSPLHF	TGTGCCAGCAGTGACAGGGGAAGGGGAAATTCACCCCTCCACTTT
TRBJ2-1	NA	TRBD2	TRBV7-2	CASSLSSGRDNEQFF	TGTGCCAGCAGCTTATCTAGCGGGAGAGACAATGAGCAGTTCTTC